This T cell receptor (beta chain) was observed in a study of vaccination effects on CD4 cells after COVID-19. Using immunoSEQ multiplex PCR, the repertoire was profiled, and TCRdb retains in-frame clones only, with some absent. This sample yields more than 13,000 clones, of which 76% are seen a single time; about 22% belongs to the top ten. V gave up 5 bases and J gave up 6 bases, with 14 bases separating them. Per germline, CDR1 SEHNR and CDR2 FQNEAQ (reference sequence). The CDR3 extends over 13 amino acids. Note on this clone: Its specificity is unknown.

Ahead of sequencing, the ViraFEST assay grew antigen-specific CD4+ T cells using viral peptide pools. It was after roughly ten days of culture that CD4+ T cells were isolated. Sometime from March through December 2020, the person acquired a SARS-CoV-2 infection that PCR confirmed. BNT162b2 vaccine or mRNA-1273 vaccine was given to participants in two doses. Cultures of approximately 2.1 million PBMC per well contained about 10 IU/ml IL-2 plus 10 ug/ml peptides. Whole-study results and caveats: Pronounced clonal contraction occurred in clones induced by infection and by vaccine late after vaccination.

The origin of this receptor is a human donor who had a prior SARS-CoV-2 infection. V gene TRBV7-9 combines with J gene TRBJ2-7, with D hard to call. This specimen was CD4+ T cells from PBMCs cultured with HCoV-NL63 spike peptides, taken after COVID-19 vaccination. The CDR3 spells CASSPNYLGEQYF. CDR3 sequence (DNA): TGTGCCAGCAGCCCCAACTATCTCGGCGAGCAGTACTTC.